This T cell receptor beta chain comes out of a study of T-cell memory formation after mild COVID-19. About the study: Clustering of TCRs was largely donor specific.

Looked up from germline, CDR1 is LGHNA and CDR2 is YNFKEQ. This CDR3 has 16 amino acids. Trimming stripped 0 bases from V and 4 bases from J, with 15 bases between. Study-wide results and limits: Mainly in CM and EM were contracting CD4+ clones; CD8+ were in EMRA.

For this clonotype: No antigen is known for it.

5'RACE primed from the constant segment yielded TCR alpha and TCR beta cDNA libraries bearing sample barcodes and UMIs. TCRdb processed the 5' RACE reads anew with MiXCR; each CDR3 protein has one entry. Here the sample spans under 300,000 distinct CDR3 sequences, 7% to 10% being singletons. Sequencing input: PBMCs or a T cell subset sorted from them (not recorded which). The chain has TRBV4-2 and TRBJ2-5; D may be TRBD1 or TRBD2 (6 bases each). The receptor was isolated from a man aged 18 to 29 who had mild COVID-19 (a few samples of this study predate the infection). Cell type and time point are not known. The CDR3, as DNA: TGTGCCAGCAGCCAAGAAAACCCGGGGGCCGGAGAGACCCAGTACTTC. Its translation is CASSQENPGAGETQYF.